One and the same sample provided the 27 T cell receptor beta chains below, sequenced in a study of cytomegalovirus exposure and HLA in healthy donors. Generated by immunoSEQ multiplex PCR, the TCRdb table keeps only in-frame clones and is missing some. Of 71,000 or so clones detected, approximately 94% appear once; the ten largest clones hold about 1.5%. Sequencing used PBMCs. These receptors all come from a man aged 18 to 29 in good health and CMV-seropositive.

The chain has TRBV5-6 and TRBJ2-3, with 14 nucleotides matching TRBD2. The germline CDR1 and CDR2 sequences are SGHDT and YYEEEE. The V gene end was trimmed by 3 bases and the J gene end by 2 bases; junction bases not matched to a gene: 8. This CDR3 is 18 amino acids long. The CDR3 loop reads CASSSGTSGRPYTDTQYF. CDR3 coding DNA: TGTGCCAGCAGCTCCGGGACTAGCGGGAGACCCTACACAGATACGCAGTATTTT.

The CDR3 is CASSPKGVVYGYTF. CDR3 DNA: TGTGCCAGCAGCCCAAAGGGAGTTGTCTATGGCTACACCTTC. The chain recombines TRBV7-8 with TRBJ1-2, with D unresolved. V lost 5 bases, J lost 4 bases, and 14 bases lay in between. The CDR3 has 14 amino acids. From germline, CDR1 is SGHVS and CDR2 FQNEAQ. Complete variable domain (other parts from reference TRBV7-8 and TRBJ1-2): GAGVSQSPRYKVAKRGQDVALRCDPISGHVSLFWYQQALGQGPEFLTYFQNEAQLDKSGLPSDRFFAERPEGSVSTLKIQRTQQEDSAVYLCASSPKGVVYGYTFGSGTRLTVV.

The chain employs TRBV5-8 and TRBJ2-7; D gene ambiguous. Trimming removed 4 bases from V and 2 bases from J, with 13 bases in between. CDR3 length: 14 amino acids. Germline V gene sequence: CDR1 SGHTS, CDR2 YDEGEE. In nucleotides, the CDR3 is TGTGCCAGCAGCCAGGCCCTTGGGCCCTACGAGCAGTACTTC. It encodes CASSQALGPYEQYF.

The chain is built from TRBV30 and TRBJ2-3; a weak D match, TRBD2 (7 bases). The germline gives CDR1 GTSNPN, CDR2 SVGIG (reference sequence). Trimming shortened V by 0 bases and J by 2 bases, and 12 bases separated the two germline ends. This CDR3 has 15 residues. The CDR3 sequence is CAWSVGGGDTDTQYF. CDR3 bases: TGTGCCTGGAGTGTGGGGGGGGGCGACACAGATACGCAGTATTTT.

This rearrangement joins TRBV19 to TRBJ2-7; 7 positions agree with TRBD2. Germline trimming cut 10 bases from V and 5 bases from J; bases unmatched to any gene: 17. Germline CDR1 reads LNHDA; CDR2 reads SQIVND (reference sequence). The CDR3 is 15 amino acids. Here the CDR3 DNA reads TGTGCCACCGCGAGACCCGGGGGAGGGTTACACGAGCAGTACTTC. Translation gives CATARPGGGLHEQYF.

V usage is TRBV14 and J usage is TRBJ1-1, with 10 bases lining up with TRBD1. Germline CDR1 reads SGHDN; CDR2 reads FVKESK. The CDR3 totals 18 residues. V lost 5 bases and J lost 0; bases outside the gene matches: 12. CDR3 nucleotides: TGTGCCAGCAGCGTCCGACAGGGGGCCTCCGTATTGAACACTGAAGCTTTCTTT. This encodes CASSVRQGASVLNTEAFF.

The chain joins TRBV5-1 to TRBJ1-3, with 10 bases identical to TRBD1. Germline V gene lookup returns CDR1 SGHRS and CDR2 YFSETQ. The trim removed 4 bases at V and 0 bases at J, leaving 13 bases unmatched. The CDR3 is 19 amino acids. In DNA, the CDR3 is TGCGCCAGCAGCGGAACCGGGACAGGGGCTGATTACTCTGGAAACACCATATATTTT. Protein: CASSGTGTGADYSGNTIYF.

The rearrangement links TRBV11-2 to TRBJ1-2; weak D call: TRBD1 (5 bases). The CDR3 is made up of 14 amino acids. The germline V and J ends were trimmed by 3 bases and 4 bases, with 12 bases remaining between them. Germline-derived CDR1 and CDR2 are SGHAT and FQNNGV. Here the CDR3 DNA reads TGTGCCAGCAGCTTGGGGGGGGTCGGCTATGGCTACACCTTC. Protein sequence: CASSLGGVGYGYTF.

The genes are TRBV7-2 and TRBJ2-5; perhaps TRBD2 as D (6 bases). V was clipped by 1 base and J by 0 bases, with 9 bases between them. The V gene's germline CDR1 is SGHTA and CDR2 FQGNSA. This CDR3 spans 15 amino acids. CDR3 loop: CASSLEGLDQETQYF. CDR3 DNA: TGTGCCAGCAGCTTAGAGGGACTCGACCAAGAGACCCAGTACTTC.

This chain uses TRBV6-1 with TRBJ2-1; no clear D gene. With 5 bases removed from V and 5 bases from J, the gap between germline ends came to 7 bases. The CDR3 is made up of 12 amino acids. Germline V gives CDR1 MNHNS, CDR2 SASEGT. The CDR3 loop reads CASSPLNNEQFF. In DNA, the CDR3 is TGTGCCAGCAGTCCCTTAAACAATGAGCAGTTCTTC.

V gene TRBV5-1 combines with J gene TRBJ2-1, with D possibly matching TRBD1 (5 bases). Germline-derived CDR1 and CDR2 are SGHRS and YFSETQ. The CDR3 contains 15 residues. V dropped 2 bases and J dropped 5 bases, with 14 bases sitting between them. The CDR3 DNA reads TGCGCCAGCAGCTTAGGGGCAGGGTTGGACAATGAGCAGTTCTTC. As protein: CASSLGAGLDNEQFF.

The V call is TRBV5-1, the J call TRBJ2-2, with 7 bases fitting TRBD2. Germline V gives CDR1 SGHRS, CDR2 YFSETQ. The length of the CDR3 is 17 residues. V shed 4 bases and J 3 bases; nucleotides not matched to a gene: 12. The CDR3 is CASSLIGTGGYTGELFF. Written as DNA, the CDR3 is TGCGCCAGCAGCCTGATCGGTACGGGGGGATACACCGGGGAGCTGTTTTTT. The variable domain in full, completed from reference TRBV5-1 and TRBJ2-2, reads KAGVTQTPRYLIKTRGQQVTLSCSPISGHRSVSWYQQTPGQGLQFLFEYFSETQRNKGNFPGRFSGRQFSNSRSEMNVSTLELGDSALYLCASSLIGTGGYTGELFFGEGSRLTVL.

The V call is TRBV9, the J call TRBJ2-6; weak D call: TRBD2 (5 bases). The CDR3 runs 17 residues. V lost 0 bases, J lost 1 base, and 11 bases lay in between. The V gene's germline CDR1 is SGDLS and CDR2 YYNGEE. DNA of the CDR3: TGTGCCAGCAGCGTAGAAGGGAGTCTGTCTGGGGCCAACGTCCTGACTTTC. This sequence encodes CASSVEGSLSGANVLTF.

The J gene is TRBJ1-1, the V gene TRBV7-9; TRBD1 agrees at 7 bases. Germline-derived CDR1 and CDR2 are SEHNR and FQNEAQ (reference sequence). Trimming at V came to 3 bases and at J to 5 bases, leaving 6 bases not matched to a gene. The CDR3 covers 14 residues. The CDR3 loop reads CASSLDRRGTEAFF. CDR3 nucleotide sequence: TGTGCCAGCAGCTTGGACAGGCGAGGGACTGAAGCTTTCTTT.

The rearrangement links TRBV6-5 to TRBJ1-2; weak D call: TRBD1 (5 bases). Germline loops: CDR1 MNHEY, CDR2 SVGAGI. CDR3 length: 14 residues. Trimming took off 6 bases at V and 3 bases at J, with 14 bases between the two ends. The DNA for the CDR3 is TGTGCCAGCAGGATTACCCAGGGTGACTATGGCTACACCTTC. It translates to CASRITQGDYGYTF.

The chain carries TRBV19 and TRBJ1-1; 10 positions agree with TRBD1. The germline V gene has CDR1 LNHDA and CDR2 SQIVND (reference sequence). This CDR3 contains 14 residues. The V gene end was trimmed by 6 bases and the J gene end by 7 bases; junction bases not matched to a gene: 8. The CDR3 sequence: CASRVDRGPDEAFF. CDR3 in DNA: TGTGCCAGTAGAGTCGACAGGGGGCCGGATGAAGCTTTCTTT.

The rearrangement uses TRBV9 and TRBJ1-4; 11 nucleotides agree with TRBD1. CDR1 and CDR2 from the germline V gene are SGDLS and YYNGEE. CDR3 size: 17 residues. The J segment lost 5 bases and the V segment lost 0 bases, leaving 6 bases of the junction unmatched. The chain's CDR3 is CASSVDGTGGTNEKLFF. CDR3 nucleotides: TGTGCCAGCAGCGTAGACGGGACAGGGGGTACAAATGAAAAACTGTTTTTT.

J is TRBJ1-6 and V is TRBV30, with TRBD1 matching over 9 bases. This CDR3 comprises 12 residues. Germline CDR1 reads GTSNPN; CDR2 reads SVGIG (reference sequence). V gave up 5 bases and J gave up 7 bases; unmatched junction bases: 0. The CDR3 DNA follows: TGTGCCTGGGGACAGGGGAATTCACCCCTCCACTTT. Amino acids: CAWGQGNSPLHF. Full variable domain (missing parts from reference TRBV30 and TRBJ1-6): SQTIHQWPATLVQPVGSPLSLECTVEGTSNPNLYWYRQAAGRGLQLLFYSVGIGQISSEVPQNLSASRPQDRQFILSSKKLLLSDSGFYLCAWGQGNSPLHFGNGTRLTVT.

This rearrangement joins TRBV15 to TRBJ2-2; TRBD2 is a possible D gene (5 bases). The CDR3 runs 16 residues. The germline gives CDR1 LNHNV, CDR2 YYDKDF (reference sequence). With 5 bases removed from V and 5 bases from J, the gap between germline ends came to 18 bases. CDR3 coding DNA: TGTGCCACCAGCCGAGGGAGCGGAAAGCTAACCGGGGAGCTGTTTTTT. This codes for CATSRGSGKLTGELFF.

The chain combines TRBV29-1 with TRBJ2-4; a weak D match, TRBD1 (6 bases). In germline, CDR1 is SQVTM, CDR2 ANQGSEA. Trimming pared 4 bases from V and 7 bases from J, leaving 20 bases between. The CDR3 has 15 residues. The CDR3 DNA sequence: TGCAGCGTTGTAACCAACAGGGCCCCAAGGAACATTCAGTACTTC. This translates into CSVVTNRAPRNIQYF. Combining the CDR3 with reference TRBV29-1 and TRBJ2-4 gives the whole variable domain SAVISQKPSRDICQRGTSLTIQCQVDSQVTMMFWYRQQPGQSLTLIATANQGSEATYESGFVIDKFPISRPNLTFSTLTVSNMSPEDSSIYLCSVVTNRAPRNIQYFGAGTRLSVL.

V is TRBV11-1 and J is TRBJ2-1; 7 bases align to TRBD2. Looked up from germline, CDR1 is SGHAT and CDR2 is FQDESV (reference sequence). The V and J ends lost 5 bases and 6 bases, in that order; junction bases with no gene match: 13. CDR3 length equals 16 residues. CDR3 region: CASSPGAGVGPNEQFF. CDR3 coding DNA: TGTGCCAGCAGCCCTGGCGCGGGAGTAGGCCCCAATGAGCAGTTCTTC.

The rearrangement joins TRBV5-1 to TRBJ1-4, with D uncertain. CDR3 length: 14 residues. Trimming left V 6 bases short and J 8 bases short, with 17 bases between. Germline assignment: CDR1 SGHRS and CDR2 YFSETQ. CDR3 residues: CASTTGRGGEKLFF. Written as DNA, the CDR3 is TGCGCCAGCACTACCGGGAGAGGTGGGGAAAAACTGTTTTTT.

The DNA for the CDR3 is TGTGCCAGTTCACGGAGCTCTGGAAACACCATATATTTT. Residues: CASSRSSGNTIYF. The genes are TRBV2 and TRBJ1-3; unclear D gene. The CDR3 runs to 13 residues. V lost 9 bases to trimming and J lost 0 bases, with 9 bases between them. The V gene's germline CDR1 is SNHLY and CDR2 FYNNEI.

V and J are TRBV6-5 and TRBJ2-1, with D uncertain. The length of the CDR3 is 15 residues. CDR1 and CDR2 (germline): MNHEY, SVGAGI. V dropped 5 bases and J dropped 8 bases, with 19 bases sitting between them. CDR3 coding DNA: TGTGCCAGCAGTACCCGTGGGTATGGCGGCGATGAGCAGTTCTTC. Protein product: CASSTRGYGGDEQFF.

This clone has a handful of counts. This chain connects TRBV27 to TRBJ2-3; 7 bases fit TRBD1. V lost 3 bases and J lost 6; bases outside the gene matches: 6. CDR1 and CDR2 from the germline V gene are MNHEY and SMNVEV (reference sequence). The CDR3 consists of 14 residues. As DNA, the CDR3 is TGTGCCAGCAGTTTCCGACAGGGAACGGATACGCAGTATTTT. Protein product: CASSFRQGTDTQYF.

This clone occurred a few times. The chain couples TRBV18 to TRBJ2-2; 7 bases align to TRBD2. V was pared by 2 bases and J by 0 bases, with 3 bases of the junction left unmatched. CDR1 and CDR2 from the germline V gene are KGHSH and LQKENI. The CDR3 loop spans 16 amino acids. The DNA for the CDR3 is TGTGCCAGCTCACCATGGGGGGGAGCGAACACCGGGGAGCTGTTTTTT. This translates into CASSPWGGANTGELFF.

V is TRBV9 and J is TRBJ2-1; D gene unclear. V dropped 0 bases and J dropped 0 bases, with 7 bases sitting between them. Germline CDR1 is SGDLS and CDR2 is YYNGEE. CDR3 length: 15 residues. CDR3 nucleotide sequence: TGTGCCAGCAGCGTAGTTGAGAGCTCCTACAATGAGCAGTTCTTC. This gives the protein CASSVVESSYNEQFF.